This T cell receptor (beta chain) was captured in a study of blood T cells in healthy people across ages. General study results and limits: Higher diversity and more naive CD4+ cells were features of long-lived donors, compared to aged donors. Diversity estimates from one million T cells were considered underestimates.

Primers used in a second PCR of about 7 to 12 cycles were a sample-barcoded 5' primer and a J-beta primer mix. From the 5' RACE reads, TCRdb called clonotypes with MiXCR, one entry per CDR3 protein. The table shows roughly 790,000 distinct CDR3 sequences, with roughly 43% occurring only once. This clonotype was counted only a few times. Its antigen is undetermined. Germline-derived CDR1 and CDR2 are SGHTA and FQGTGA. The junction had 8 bases not matched to a gene; V was cut back by 5 bases and J by 4 bases. The CDR3 has 16 residues. There were at least 5.5 micrograms of total RNA extracted from every sample.

The rearrangement links TRBV7-3 to TRBJ2-1; 10 nucleotides line up with TRBD2. This sequence was found in a woman aged 55-69 years in good health. The material sequenced was blood. The CDR3 protein is CASSRSSSGGYNEQFF. The CDR3 DNA sequence: TGTGCCAGCAGCCGATCCTCTAGCGGGGGTTACAATGAGCAGTTCTTC.